This T cell receptor beta chain was recovered during a study of PD-L1 blockade in urothelial cancer. Clones were read by immunoSEQ multiplex PCR, and TCRdb kept only the in-frame ones, dropping some. Altogether about 52,000 clones are present, 60% to 85% being singletons, with the ten largest covering approximately 3.3%. V trimming: 6 bases; J trimming: 6 bases; junction bases outside the gene matches: 4. The length of the CDR3 is 13 residues. The germline V gene has CDR1 MNHNS and CDR2 SASEGT. The J gene is TRBJ2-1, the V gene TRBV6-1; 8 bases fit TRBD2. The sequences come from PBMCs, collected around atezolizumab (anti-PD-L1) treatment. The clonotype was recovered from an older man with urothelial cancer. Here the CDR3 reads CASRSSGSNEQFF. CDR3 DNA: TGTGCCAGCAGGTCAAGCGGGAGCAATGAGCAGTTCTTC.